This T cell receptor (beta chain) comes out of a study of T cell therapy after organ transplantation. Study at large: T cells were expanded 2 to 3 weeks with 30 CMV class I/II epitopes. Of roughly 10 patients, eight responded clinically and two did not.

Study observations and caveats: Pretherapy CD8 clonality inversely correlated with its fold change after therapy.

This clone appeared once. Its antigen remains unidentified. This CDR3 is 16 amino acids long. The germline gives CDR1 MNHEY, CDR2 SMNVEV (reference sequence). With V trimmed by 2 bases and J by 6 bases, 9 bases remained unmatched. The method was immunoSEQ multiplex PCR; TCRdb's version includes in-frame clones alone and lacks a portion of them. The top ten hold 3% to 3.5% of the sample, which has about 48,000 clones, 85% to 95% seen once. The sequence derives from a human patient who had received a solid organ transplant and had CMV disease. This specimen was CD8+ T cells from blood, taken before autologous CMV-specific T cell therapy. This rearrangement joins TRBV27 to TRBJ2-3, with 9 positions matching TRBD2. The CDR3 DNA is TGTGCCAGCAGTTTAATGGGGCGGGGGGGCCCGGATACGCAGTATTTT. It specifies CASSLMGRGGPDTQYF.